Listed below are T cell receptor beta chains from one sample, sequenced in a study of cytomegalovirus exposure and HLA in healthy donors. Repertoires were generated with immunoSEQ multiplex PCR, while TCRdb's copy carries only in-frame clones and drops some. The sample comprises 150,000 to 200,000 clones, approximately 70% of which are singletons, and 1.5% to 2% rests with the top ten. The specimen sequenced was PBMCs. The source of these receptors is a woman aged 30 to 39 in good health and CMV-seronegative. CDR3s include the opening cysteine and the closing phenylalanine or tryptophan. The D gene is left open where the match is weak. Not all rows give a size; the values are once, few, many and, for expanded clones, a class.

clone_size	j_call	v_call	d_call	cdr3_nt	cdr3_aa
few	TRBJ1-5	TRBV2	NA	TGTGCCAGCCGTCTCTATCAGCCCCAGCATTTT	CASRLYQPQHF
NA	TRBJ1-2	TRBV4-2	TRBD1	TGTGCCAGCAGCCCAGGACAGGGGGCAGCTAACTATGGCTACACCTTC	CASSPGQGAANYGYTF
NA	TRBJ1-5	TRBV2	NA	TGTGCCAGCAGTACGTACTCGAATCAGCCCCAGCATTTT	CASSTYSNQPQHF
few	TRBJ2-7	TRBV18	NA	TGTGCCAGCTCACCGCGACAGGCAAACTCCTACGAGCAGTACTTC	CASSPRQANSYEQYF
NA	TRBJ2-2	TRBV6-1	NA	TGTGCCAGCGGGAGCGGGACAGGGAACACCGGGGAGCTGTTTTTT	CASGSGTGNTGELFF
few	TRBJ1-6	TRBV5-1	NA	TGCGCCAGCAGCTTGGACAGCAGTCATTCACCCCTCCACTTT	CASSLDSSHSPLHF
NA	TRBJ2-1	TRBV5-1	TRBD2	TGCGCCAGCAGCAACGCGACTAGCGGGATCCCAAGGCACAATGAGCAGTTCTTC	CASSNATSGIPRHNEQFF
NA	TRBJ1-6	TRBV5-6	TRBD1	TGTGCCAGCAGCTTGGGGACAGGGCTCCCAAATTCACCCCTCCACTTT	CASSLGTGLPNSPLHF
NA	TRBJ2-4	TRBV9	NA	TGTGCCAGCAGCGTAAGAGTTGCCGGTGGGCCGTTCGTGGTTCAGTACTTC	CASSVRVAGGPFVVQYF
NA	TRBJ2-6	TRBV7-2	NA	TGTGCCAGCAGCTTGCACAGGGCCTCTGGGGCCAACGTCCTGACTTTC	CASSLHRASGANVLTF
once	TRBJ2-3	TRBV9	NA	TGTGCCAGCAGCGTCGCCTACACAGATACGCAGTATTTT	CASSVAYTDTQYF